Included here is one T cell receptor beta chain sequence, with context. Its antigen is currently unknown. The data were obtained in a study of T cell clusters in autoimmune cytopenias. Background on the study: Per sample, median TRB depth was about 48,000 reads, yielding a median roughly 2,000 distinct clonotypes. Study conclusions and caveats: Primary autoimmune cytopenia patients appeared to lack physiological T cell clusters present in healthy donors.

TRB was amplified by touch-down multiplex PCR, primer pools A and B combined. From its re-call of the multiplex PCR reads, TCRdb lists each CDR3 protein once, without DNA. Listed are around 6,100 distinct CDR3 sequences; approximately 5% falls within the top ten. There are 16 residues in the CDR3. The germline V gene has CDR1 SGHRS and CDR2 YFSETQ. TRB was amplified from roughly 250 ng of peripheral blood genomic DNA per sample. This chain links TRBV5-1 with TRBJ2-2; the TCRdb D gene call, TRBD2, has no DNA to confirm it. Sequencing used peripheral blood. This TCR came from a human donor with an autoimmune cytopenia or autoimmune hepatitis (not recorded which). CDR3: CASSSKTSRDTGELFF.